A selection of T cell receptor beta chains follows, all from one sample in a study of neurological immune-mediated disorders. TCRdb reanalysed the 5' RACE reads using MiXCR and keeps one entry per CDR3 protein. Seen here are about 46,000 distinct CDR3 sequences, around 2% observed once, and the top ten hold around 2.3%. The sequenced material came from PBMCs. The receptors were gathered from a woman aged 40 to 50 with multiple sclerosis. Each CDR3 is given with its conserved first and last residue. A D gene is named only where the DNA matches it firmly. Part of the rows lack a size; the others show once, few, many or a class for expanded clones.

TRBJ1-5	.	.	TRBV10-3	CAISQAQGAQHF	TGTGCCATCAGCCAGGCCCAAGGGGCCCAGCATTTT
TRBJ1-1	.	many	TRBV29-1	CSVLEWGTEAFF	TGCAGCGTTCTCGAATGGGGTACTGAAGCTTTCTTT
TRBJ1-1	.	many	TRBV28	CASTPSLGSPNTEAFF	TGTGCCAGCACTCCCTCGCTGGGCAGCCCGAACACTGAAGCTTTCTTT
TRBJ1-3	TRBD1	many	TRBV5-1	CASSSGTAGNTIYF	TGCGCCAGCAGCTCGGGGACAGCTGGAAACACCATATATTTT
TRBJ1-1	.	many	TRBV5-1	CASRGSFSNTEAFF	TGCGCCAGCAGAGGCAGTTTCTCGAACACTGAAGCTTTCTTT
TRBJ1-1	.	many	TRBV5-1	CASGPRGQNTEAFF	TGCGCCAGCGGCCCGCGGGGGCAGAACACTGAAGCTTTCTTT
TRBJ2-4	.	many	TRBV5-6	CASSWQGLLGGWAKNIQYF	TGTGCCAGCAGCTGGCAGGGGCTTTTAGGAGGATGGGCCAAAAACATTCAGTACTTC
TRBJ2-3	.	many	TRBV20-1	CSVRDASTDTQYF	TGCAGTGTCCGGGACGCAAGCACAGATACGCAGTATTTT
TRBJ1-2	TRBD1	many	TRBV3-1	CASSLTGVVGYTF	TGTGCCAGCAGCCTAACAGGGGTTGTTGGCTACACCTTC
TRBJ2-7	.	many	TRBV7-6	CASSHFSYEQYF	TGTGCCAGCAGCCATTTCTCCTACGAGCAGTACTTC
TRBJ2-2	TRBD1	many	TRBV29-1	CSANRGTGELFF	TGCAGCGCCAACAGGGGCACCGGGGAGCTGTTTTTT
TRBJ1-1	.	few	TRBV20-1	CSARLTSGGTEAFF	TGCAGTGCTAGATTAACGTCCGGGGGCACTGAAGCTTTCTTT
TRBJ2-2	.	many	TRBV27	CASSRSGFGELFF	TGTGCCAGCAGTCGGAGTGGGTTCGGGGAGCTGTTTTTT
TRBJ1-1	.	many	TRBV5-1	CASSFHRPTEAFF	TGCGCCAGCAGCTTTCACCGACCCACTGAAGCTTTCTTT
TRBJ1-1	.	many	TRBV5-1	CASSLQGRGTEAFF	TGCGCCAGCAGCTTGCAGGGACGGGGGACTGAAGCTTTCTTT
TRBJ2-1	.	many	TRBV24-1	CATSDAPGGKSSYNEQFF	TGTGCCACCAGTGATGCCCCGGGCGGCAAGAGCTCCTACAATGAGCAGTTCTTC
TRBJ2-7	.	many	TRBV11-2	CASSSKGPPEQYF	TGTGCCAGCAGCTCCAAGGGACCGCCTGAGCAGTACTTC
TRBJ2-5	.	many	TRBV4-1	CASSQVPKETQYF	TGCGCCAGCAGCCAAGTCCCAAAAGAGACCCAGTACTTC
TRBJ1-1	TRBD1	many	TRBV5-1	CASSPGQGAFMVAEAFF	TGCGCCAGCAGCCCGGGACAGGGGGCCTTCATGGTAGCTGAAGCTTTCTTT
TRBJ1-2	.	many	TRBV7-9	CASSLQGYGYTF	TGTGCCAGCAGCTTACAGGGATATGGCTACACCTTC
TRBJ2-3	.	many	TRBV5-1	CASSLEQGADTQYF	TGCGCCAGCAGCTTGGAGCAGGGCGCAGATACGCAGTATTTT